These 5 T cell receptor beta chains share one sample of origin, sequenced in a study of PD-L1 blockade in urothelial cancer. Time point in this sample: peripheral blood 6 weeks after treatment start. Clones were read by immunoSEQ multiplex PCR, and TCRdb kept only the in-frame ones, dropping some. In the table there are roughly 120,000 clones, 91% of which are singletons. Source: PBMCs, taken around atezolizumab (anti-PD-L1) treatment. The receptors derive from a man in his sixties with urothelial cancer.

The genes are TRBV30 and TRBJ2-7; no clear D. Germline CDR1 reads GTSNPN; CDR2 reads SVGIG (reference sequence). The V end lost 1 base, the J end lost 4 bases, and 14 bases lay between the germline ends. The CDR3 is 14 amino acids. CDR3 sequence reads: CAWSARPNSYEQYF. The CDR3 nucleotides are TGTGCCTGGAGTGCGAGGCCTAACTCTTACGAGCAGTACTTC.

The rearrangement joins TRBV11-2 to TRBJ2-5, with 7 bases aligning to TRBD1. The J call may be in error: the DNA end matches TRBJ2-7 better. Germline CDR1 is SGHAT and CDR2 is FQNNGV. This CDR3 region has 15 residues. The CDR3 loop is CASSLAVTGLSEQYF. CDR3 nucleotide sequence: TGTGCCAGCAGCTTAGCTGTGACAGGGCTTAGCGAGCAGTACTTC.

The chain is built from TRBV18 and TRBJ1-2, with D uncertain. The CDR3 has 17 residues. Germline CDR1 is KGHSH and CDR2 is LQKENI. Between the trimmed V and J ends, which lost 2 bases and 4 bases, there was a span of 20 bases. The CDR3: CASSPNYEEGLAYGYTF. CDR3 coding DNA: TGTGCCAGCTCACCAAACTATGAGGAGGGTCTCGCCTATGGCTACACCTTC.

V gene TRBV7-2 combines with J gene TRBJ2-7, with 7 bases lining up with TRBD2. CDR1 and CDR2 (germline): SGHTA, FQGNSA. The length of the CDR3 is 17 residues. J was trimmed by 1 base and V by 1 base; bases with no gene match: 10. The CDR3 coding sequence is TGTGCCAGCAGCTTAGGGGGAGGGACCCTACCGTCCTACGAGCAGTACTTC. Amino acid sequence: CASSLGGGTLPSYEQYF.

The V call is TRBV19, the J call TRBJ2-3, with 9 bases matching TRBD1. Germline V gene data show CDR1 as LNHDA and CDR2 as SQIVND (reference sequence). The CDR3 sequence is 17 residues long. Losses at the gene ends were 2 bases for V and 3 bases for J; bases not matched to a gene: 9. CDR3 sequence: CASSISGTGPGTDTQYF. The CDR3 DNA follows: TGTGCCAGTAGTATATCCGGGACAGGGCCGGGAACAGATACGCAGTATTTT.